Described below is a single T cell receptor (beta chain) sequence and its context. Its antigen remains unknown. This entry is derived from a study of blood T cells in healthy people across ages. Whole-study findings and limits: TCR beta diversity correlated strongly with naive T cell percentage.

The CDR3 is 14 amino acids. Germline CDR1 is SGHRS and CDR2 is YFSETQ. Trimming removed 4 bases at V and 3 bases at J, with 13 bases between. A J-beta primer mix and a sample-barcoded 5' primer were used in a second PCR of about 6 to 12 cycles. TCRdb independently ran MiXCR on the 5' RACE reads; one entry per CDR3 protein. The table records approximately 1.5 million distinct CDR3 sequences, about 35% of them present only once. Sequences were obtained from blood. J is TRBJ2-5 and V is TRBV5-1; D remains unclear. The sequence came from a woman under 40 in good health. In nucleotides, the CDR3 is TGCGCCAGCAGCCTAAACTGGAGAAAAGAGACCCAGTACTTC. It specifies CASSLNWRKETQYF.